The TCR beta chain described here comes from a study of Graves' ophthalmopathy and Graves' hyperthyroidism. CDR1 is SGHTA and CDR2 is FQGTGA in the germline V gene. The CDR3 contains 13 residues. The V end was cut by 4 bases, the J end by 2 bases, with 8 bases between. This clonotype has a count of ten or more. Amplification of TCR beta CDR3 regions used RNA transcripts. The workflow started with a first-round RT-PCR run with HTBI primers and then moved on to a second-round multiplex PCR. Each CDR3 protein is one row after TCRdb ran MiXCR on the multiplex PCR reads. Altogether approximately 700,000 distinct CDR3 sequences are present, approximately 40% being singletons, with the ten largest covering 44%. Uncontrolled infections, pregnancy, lactation or other autoimmune diseases led to patient exclusion.

The chain uses TRBV7-3 and TRBJ1-1; D is unresolved. The sequence was obtained from an adult man with Graves' ophthalmopathy. Sequencing was done on a sample of peripheral blood. The CDR3 loop reads CASSSDRNTEAFF. CDR3 nucleotide sequence: TGTGCCAGCAGCTCGGACCGAAACACTGAAGCTTTCTTT.